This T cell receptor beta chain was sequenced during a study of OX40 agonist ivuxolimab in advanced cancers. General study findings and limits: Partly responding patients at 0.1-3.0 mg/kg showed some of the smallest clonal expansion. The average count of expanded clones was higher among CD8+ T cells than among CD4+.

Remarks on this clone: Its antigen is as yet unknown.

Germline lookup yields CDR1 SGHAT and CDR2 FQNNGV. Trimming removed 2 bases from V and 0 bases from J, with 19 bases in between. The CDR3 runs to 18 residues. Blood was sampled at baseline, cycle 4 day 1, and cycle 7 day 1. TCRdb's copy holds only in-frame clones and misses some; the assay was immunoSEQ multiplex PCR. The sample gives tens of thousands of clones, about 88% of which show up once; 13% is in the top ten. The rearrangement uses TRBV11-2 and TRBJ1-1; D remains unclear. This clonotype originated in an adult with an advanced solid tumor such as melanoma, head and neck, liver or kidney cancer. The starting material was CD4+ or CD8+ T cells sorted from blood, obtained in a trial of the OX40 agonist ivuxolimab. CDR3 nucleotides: TGTGCCAGCAGCTTATTTCCTCCGTGGAGAAGCATGAACACTGAAGCTTTCTTT. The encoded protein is CASSLFPPWRSMNTEAFF.